The entry below describes one TCR beta chain. This clonotype came up a few times. What this receptor recognizes is not known. Per-base qualities were not stored, and no clone one base away is much larger. Library preparation was by multiplex PCR. Sequencing was performed on an Illumina HiSeq 4000. iRepertoire HTBI primers and Arm-PCR amplification of CDR3 regions were used to construct TCR beta libraries. Before sequencing, the PCR products went through gel purification. On the authors' methods: Gene usage analysis of CDR3 amino acid clonotypes relied on the 62 TRBV and more than twelve TRBJ segments identified across samples. COPE and FqMerger were used to merge filtered high-quality paired reads into contigs. BLAST was used to align contigs to the IMGT TRBV, TRBD and TRBJ reference genes, and CDR3 was defined following IMGT. Any clonotype with a frequency above 0.1% was counted as a highly expanded clone. Repertoire diversity was measured by Shannon entropy, and V-J evenness by the Gini coefficient. Public clonotypes were defined as clonotypes shared by more than one individual. TCRdb reanalyzed the raw reads on its own, using fastp at Q25 for trimming and MiXCR for clone calling, and kept in-frame beta chains. Rows are combined by CDR3 protein, so each entry shows the most common genes and DNA. None of the V and J calls come from the authors' own analysis; TCRdb made them. Across this sample there are around 400,000 distinct CDR3 sequences, with more than 20% seen only once. Less than 30% of the sample is taken by the ten largest.

The data stem from a study of regulatory T cells in long-lasting Graves disease (dated by TCRdb to the early 2020s). With regard to the full study: Persistent Graves' disease meant more than 5 years of antithyroid drug treatment with TSH receptor autoantibodies that stayed positive. Persistent Graves' disease patients were compared with newly diagnosed Graves' disease patients by peripheral blood TCR sequencing and RNA sequencing. A total of about 33 samples underwent TCR sequencing, from about 13 patients with persistent Graves' disease and 20 or so patients with newly diagnosed Graves' disease. On average, persistent Graves' disease patients in the clinical cohort had been on antithyroid drugs for eight to twelve years. The study was registered as a clinical trial and conducted in China.

What the work shows at the level of the full study, not this receptor alone: Patients with persistent disease shared more public clonotypes (around 2,700) than newly diagnosed patients did (about 970). Sequencing and analysis were limited to the TCR beta chain. Compared with newly diagnosed patients, persistent Graves' disease patients had lower TCR Shannon entropy and fewer highly expanded clones, which suggests clonal expansion. Because the primary lesion, thyroid tissue, could not be accessed, the study looked at peripheral blood alone. As a limitation, the authors acknowledged that the small sample size may reduce accuracy. Persistent disease showed preferential use of TRBV28, TRBJ1-2 and TRBJ2-5, whereas newly diagnosed disease favored TRBV20-1 and TRBJ2-1.

According to the study, the label for this sample's time point signals: persistent/refractory GD, antithyroid drugs over 5 years with positive TRAb. RNA was extracted from PBMCs in TRIzol for both TCR sequencing and RNA sequencing. The diagnosis of Graves' disease followed American Thyroid Association guidelines. The patients came from an endocrinology department in Xi'an, China. Each patient gave 9 to 10 milliliters of peripheral blood, collected in an EDTA anticoagulant tube. Ficoll Paque Plus density gradient separation was used to isolate PBMCs, and no further T cell sorting was performed. An Agilent 2100 Bioanalyzer and agarose gel were used to assess RNA quality, and a NanoDrop 2000 was used to measure RNA concentration. V drops 0 bases and J drops 1 base, leaving 9 bases in between. Inclusive of the bounding cysteine and phenylalanine, the CDR3 is 15 residues long. The read is trimmed to its CDR3 DNA, 45 bases read in frame from base 1. The germline V gene encodes CDR1 SGHAT and CDR2 FQNNGV.

The chain is made from TRBV11-2 and TRBJ1-1; TRBD1 could be the D gene, as 5 bases match. The sequences come from peripheral blood mononuclear cells (PBMCs), collected when the disease was refractory, from a patient treated with antithyroid drugs. The TCR comes from a woman in her thirties or forties with Graves disease. Donor details come from another sample of the same person, matched by shared clones. The CDR3 region: CASSLETTANTEAFF. The DNA sequence is TGTGCCAGCAGCTTAGAAACGACAGCGAACACTGAAGCTTTCTTT.